This TCR beta chain derives from a study of T cell responses to AZD1222 COVID-19 vaccine. Study overall: Second-dose recipients at about 4 or about 12 weeks were treated as one pooled group.

Germline CDR1 ENHRY, CDR2 SYGVKD. Trimming stripped 6 bases from V and 5 bases from J, with 11 bases between. The CDR3 has 13 residues. Broader study findings: Two doses of AZD1222 preceded a rise in Spike-specific TCR breadth and depth. Nearly half of spike-specific TCRs reportedly target variant regions that are unmutated in the B.1.351 and B.1.1.7 variants. Spike as a whole was targeted by vaccine-associated CD4 TCRs, dominant at 160-218 and 743-854.

This table comes from immunoSEQ multiplex PCR, and its TCRdb copy is limited to in-frame clones, with some not included. The top ten clones hold approximately 31% of a sample with around 84,000 clones, 80% to 90% of them seen once. A word on this clone: The antigen is not known.

The chain links TRBV10-3 to TRBJ1-5; the D gene is possibly TRBD1 (5 bases). This TCR was recovered from an adult in good health. The sequenced sample was peripheral blood, obtained on day 0 of AZD1222 vaccination. The CDR3 sequence is CAIRTSTDQPQHF. The CDR3 DNA follows: TGTGCCATCAGAACCTCGACAGATCAGCCCCAGCATTTT.